This record looks at one T cell receptor beta chain sequence and its context. The data were obtained in a study of control samples from healthy donors and cancer patients. The V and J ends lost 5 bases and 2 bases, in that order; junction bases with no gene match: 6. The length of the CDR3 is 15 residues. Looked up from germline, CDR1 is MNHEY and CDR2 is SVGEGT. Only in-frame clones appear in the TCRdb table, and some are missing; sequencing was by immunoSEQ multiplex PCR. The sample lists 45,000 to 60,000 clones, roughly 94% occurring once. The sequence came from a man younger than 45 in good health. The gene calls are TRBV6-2 or TRBV6-3 and TRBJ2-7; 10 bases line up with TRBD2. Input material: blood. This CDR3 is CASSIASGGAYEQYF. CDR3 sequence (DNA): TGTGCCAGCAGTATCGCTAGCGGGGGTGCCTACGAGCAGTACTTC.